The present TCR beta chain was sequenced within a study of OX40 agonist ivuxolimab in advanced cancers. Study details: The study gave patients intravenous ivuxolimab at 0.01 to 10 mg/kg every 2 weeks. Patients enrolled in dose escalation were diagnosed with hepatocellular carcinoma, melanoma, renal cell or head and neck cancer. The group had a mean age of 60 years, ranged from about 23 to 85, and was 80% to 85% male. Whole-study results and caveats: CD8+ T cells were the subset that, on average, had more expanded clones than CD4+.

The CDR3 totals 14 residues. Germline CDR1 is SQVTM and CDR2 is ANQGSEA. The V and J ends lost 6 bases and 5 bases respectively, with 18 bases between them. As for this clone: Its antigen is not known.

The table came from immunoSEQ multiplex PCR; TCRdb's copy has only in-frame clones and leaves some out. The data hold about 26,000 clones, with about 76% observed a single time. This TCR was recovered from an adult with an advanced solid tumor such as melanoma, head and neck, liver or kidney cancer. The V and J genes are TRBV29-1 and TRBJ2-3, with no clear D. This specimen was CD4+ or CD8+ T cells sorted from blood, taken in a trial of the OX40 agonist ivuxolimab. This chain's CDR3 is CSVNNPATGDTQYF. The CDR3 DNA reads TGCAGCGTAAACAATCCCGCCACCGGAGATACGCAGTATTTT.